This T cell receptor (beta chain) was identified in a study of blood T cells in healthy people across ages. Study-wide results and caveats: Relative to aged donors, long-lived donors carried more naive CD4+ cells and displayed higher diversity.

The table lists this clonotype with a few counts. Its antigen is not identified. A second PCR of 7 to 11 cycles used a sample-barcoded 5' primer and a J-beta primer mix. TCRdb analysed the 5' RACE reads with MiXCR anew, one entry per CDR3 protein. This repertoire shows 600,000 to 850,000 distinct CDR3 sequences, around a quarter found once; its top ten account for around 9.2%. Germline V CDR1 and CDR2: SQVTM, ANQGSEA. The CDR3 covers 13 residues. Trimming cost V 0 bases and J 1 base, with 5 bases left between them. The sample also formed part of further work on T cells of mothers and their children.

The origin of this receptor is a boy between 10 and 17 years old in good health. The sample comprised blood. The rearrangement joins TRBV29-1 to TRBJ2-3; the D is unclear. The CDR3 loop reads CSVEDRGTDTQYF. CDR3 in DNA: TGCAGCGTTGAAGATCGGGGCACAGATACGCAGTATTTT.